These T cell receptor beta chains were read from a single sample in a study of early T cells in non-severe SARS-CoV-2 infection. TCRdb passed the 5' RACE reads through MiXCR, listing each CDR3 protein once. This sample has about 60,000 distinct CDR3 sequences, with around 12% found just once. Material: whole blood. All receptors come from an adult who was a healthcare worker with PCR-confirmed SARS-CoV-2 infection or an uninfected control (not recorded which). Both conserved end residues are part of each CDR3. The order of the fields is J gene, D gene, V gene, clone size, CDR3 length, CDR3 DNA, CDR3 protein. A D gene is named only where the DNA matches it firmly. Some rows have no size entry. The others give once, few or many, or a class for an expanded clone.

TRBJ1-6 . TRBV7-9 . 13 TGTGCCAGCAGCGTACACAGGGTAGCACCCCTCCACTTT CASSVHRVAPLHF
TRBJ1-1 TRBD1 TRBV11-2 few 14 TGTGCCAGCAGCTCCCAGGGGGGAGGGACTGAAGCTTTCTTT CASSSQGGGTEAFF
TRBJ2-5 . TRBV12-3/TRBV12-4 few 14 TGTGCCAGCAGTCTCCTAGGGGGCCAAGAGACCCAGTACTTC CASSLLGGQETQYF
TRBJ2-1 . TRBV3-1 . 11 TGTGCCAGCAGCCAAGCTAATGAGCAGTTCTTC CASSQANEQFF
TRBJ2-4 TRBD1 TRBV11-2 . 18 TGTGCCAGCAGCATAACCGGGACAGTGTTACTAGCCAAAAACATTCAGTACTTC CASSITGTVLLAKNIQYF
TRBJ1-5 . TRBV3-1 . 14 TGTGCCAGCAGCCAGCATAGGGGAGGTCAGCCCCAGCATTTT CASSQHRGGQPQHF
TRBJ1-4 TRBD1 TRBV30 . 12 TGTGCCCTGGACAGGGGTGGAGAAAAACTGTTTTTT CALDRGGEKLFF
TRBJ2-3 . TRBV5-6 many 15 TGTGCCAGCAGCTTTCGCTGGGGTAGCACAGATACGCAGTATTTT CASSFRWGSTDTQYF
TRBJ1-2 . TRBV7-9 many 13 TGTGCCAGCGGGATATACGGAGGGGTAGGCTACACCTTC CASGIYGGVGYTF
TRBJ1-1 TRBD1 TRBV7-3 many 13 TGTGCCAGCGCGGGGACAGGGGAAGGCGAAGCTTTCTTT CASAGTGEGEAFF
TRBJ1-5 . TRBV20-1 . 14 TGCAGTGCCCTGAGGGGAGAGGGCAATCAGCCCCAGCATTTT CSALRGEGNQPQHF
TRBJ2-1 TRBD2 TRBV20-1 . 17 TGCAGTGCTAGAGATCCCCTACTAGCGGGAGAGTTGGATGAGCAGTTCTTC CSARDPLLAGELDEQFF
TRBJ1-3 . TRBV18 many 13 TGTGCCAGCTCACCACCGACCAGAAACACCATATATTTT CASSPPTRNTIYF
TRBJ1-4 . TRBV2 . 14 TGTGCCAGCACTAGGGACTACGGGGATGAAAAACTGTTTTTT CASTRDYGDEKLFF
TRBJ2-2 . TRBV5-1 few 14 TGCGCCAGCAGCCTCTATCAGCCCACCGGGGAGCTGTTTTTT CASSLYQPTGELFF
TRBJ1-5 TRBD1 TRBV19 . 13 TGTGCCAGTAGTACCAGGACAGGGAGGACCCAGCATTTT CASSTRTGRTQHF
TRBJ2-7 . TRBV7-2 . 15 TGTGCCAGCAGCGAGAGTTCGAGGGGGGCCTACGAGCAGTACTTC CASSESSRGAYEQYF
TRBJ2-5 TRBD2 TRBV7-9 few 14 TGTGCCAGCAGCCTAGGGACTAGCATGGAGACCCAGTACTTC CASSLGTSMETQYF
TRBJ1-1 TRBD1 TRBV28 few 15 TGTGCCAGCAGTTCGGACAGGGGATTGAACACTGAAGCTTTCTTT CASSSDRGLNTEAFF
TRBJ2-7 . TRBV5-4 few 15 TGTGCCAGCAGCCCCCAGCCTAACAATGCCTACGAGCAGTACTTC CASSPQPNNAYEQYF
TRBJ1-6 . TRBV20-1 many 11 TGCAGTGCTTACAGGGTCCCCGTCCTCCACTTT CSAYRVPVLHF
TRBJ2-1 . TRBV4-1 few 16 TGCGCCAGCAGCCAGGAGCACAGGGTTACCGGGGGTGAGCAGTTCTTC CASSQEHRVTGGEQFF
TRBJ2-2 TRBD1 TRBV9 few 15 TGTGCCAGCAGCTCCGCGACAGGGGAGACCGGGGAGCTGTTTTTT CASSSATGETGELFF
TRBJ2-4 . TRBV23-1 . 15 TGCGCCAGCAGTCTCGAGGGGCTAGCCAAAAACATTCAGTACTTC CASSLEGLAKNIQYF
TRBJ2-7 . TRBV3-1 few 15 TGTGCCAGCAGCCCTCTCTCTGAGAGCCCCTACGAGCAGTACTTC CASSPLSESPYEQYF
TRBJ2-2 TRBD2 TRBV4-1 . 15 TGCGCCAGCAGCACACTAGCGGGACGGCCCGGGGAGCTGTTTTTT CASSTLAGRPGELFF
TRBJ2-3 . TRBV14 few 17 TGTGCCAGCAGCCAAAACGTTCCGAGACGAATCACAGATACGCAGTATTTT CASSQNVPRRITDTQYF
TRBJ1-1 . TRBV7-9 many 13 TGTGCCAGCAGCTCGGAGATGAACACTGAAGCTTTCTTT CASSSEMNTEAFF
TRBJ2-7 . TRBV20-1 many 13 TGCAGTGCTAGTCGAGCGAACGGCCCCGAGCAGTACTTC CSASRANGPEQYF
TRBJ2-3 . TRBV4-1 many 16 TGCGCCAGCAACCAAGAGGCAGGCCCCTCCACAGATACGCAGTATTTT CASNQEAGPSTDTQYF
TRBJ1-6 . TRBV5-4 . 13 TGTGCCAGCAGCCCAGCTGGGGGTATCCCCCTCCACTTT CASSPAGGIPLHF
TRBJ1-1 . TRBV20-1 . 11 TGCAGTGCTGAGGGGGACACTGAAGCTTTCTTT CSAEGDTEAFF
TRBJ2-3 TRBD2 TRBV3-1 . 17 TGTGCCAGCAGCCCCCGACTAGCGGGATCTAGCACAGATACGCAGTATTTT CASSPRLAGSSTDTQYF
TRBJ2-1 . TRBV11-2 few 18 TGTGCCAGCAGCTTACCCGCCGATCTTATCAGCTCCTACAATGAGCAGTTCTTC CASSLPADLISSYNEQFF
TRBJ1-1 . TRBV5-6 once 15 TGTGCCAGCAGCTTGGCCCGGCAGACGAACACTGAAGCTTTCTTT CASSLARQTNTEAFF
TRBJ2-7 . TRBV27 . 14 TGTGCCAGCAGTTCGGACACTGATTCCTACGAGCAGTACTTC CASSSDTDSYEQYF
TRBJ1-2 TRBD1 TRBV29-1 . 12 TGCAGCGCCTCGGGACAGGGTTATGGCTACACCTTC CSASGQGYGYTF
TRBJ2-7 . TRBV5-6 many 14 TGTGCCAGCAGCTTAGGCAGGGGATTGTACGAGCAGTACTTC CASSLGRGLYEQYF
TRBJ2-5 TRBD2 TRBV28 . 17 TGTGCCAGCAGTTTAAACCGGGGACTAGCGGGCCAAGAGACCCAGTACTTC CASSLNRGLAGQETQYF
TRBJ1-1 . TRBV6-2/TRBV6-3 . 15 TGTGCCAGCAGTCGTGGCAGGAGCCCGAACACTGAAGCTTTCTTT CASSRGRSPNTEAFF
TRBJ2-7 TRBD1 TRBV5-4 . 15 TGTGCCAGCAGCCCAACCGGGGACAGGGGTAGAGAGCAGTACTTC CASSPTGDRGREQYF
TRBJ1-1 . TRBV5-5 many 13 TGTGCCAGCAGCCTAGGGGGGATAACTGAAGCTTTCTTT CASSLGGITEAFF
TRBJ1-1 TRBD1 TRBV10-3 many 17 TGTGCCATCAACAGGGACAGGGGGCGCGGGATGAACACTGAAGCTTTCTTT CAINRDRGRGMNTEAFF
TRBJ2-5 TRBD1 TRBV6-1 . 14 TGTGCCAGCAGCAACACAGGGGGTACAGAGACCCAGTACTTC CASSNTGGTETQYF
TRBJ1-6 . TRBV28 . 15 TGTGCCAGCAGTTCCTGGCAGGGGAATAATTCACCCCTCCACTTT CASSSWQGNNSPLHF
TRBJ2-1 TRBD1 TRBV4-1 . 15 TGCGCCAGCAGCCAAAAGACAGGGGAGTACAATGAGCAGTTCTTC CASSQKTGEYNEQFF
TRBJ2-3 . TRBV7-2 . 16 TGTGCCAGCAGCTTAGGCGGGGCGAACCCCACAGATACGCAGTATTTT CASSLGGANPTDTQYF
TRBJ1-1 . TRBV3-1 . 13 TGTGCCAGCAGCCAAGAAGTTCTGGGTGAAGCTTTCTTT CASSQEVLGEAFF
TRBJ2-3 . TRBV27 few 12 TGTGCCAGCAGGGGGGTCACAGATACGCAGTATTTT CASRGVTDTQYF
TRBJ2-3 TRBD2 TRBV11-2 few 16 TGTGCCAGCAGCTTTGGACTAGCGGGGGGGCTGGATACGCAGTATTTT CASSFGLAGGLDTQYF
TRBJ2-7 . TRBV11-1 . 15 TGTGCCAGCGTTTCCAATCGGGGAAGCTCCTACGAGCAGTACTTC CASVSNRGSSYEQYF
TRBJ2-1 . TRBV5-1 once 14 TGCGCCAGCAGCTGGGACAAGTCCTACAATGAGCAGTTCTTC CASSWDKSYNEQFF
TRBJ1-1 . TRBV6-2/TRBV6-3 . 14 TGTGCCAGCAGTTACGGGGCGGGGAACACTGAAGCTTTCTTT CASSYGAGNTEAFF